Listed below are T cell receptor beta chains from one sample, sequenced in a study of T-cell reconstitution after alpha-beta-depleted transplantation in children. TCRdb re-derived calls from the PCR reads in MiXCR, one entry per CDR3 protein. The table has 240,000 or so distinct CDR3 sequences, more than 10% seen once. The source material was PBMCs from the stem cell graft donor, sampled from the stem cell graft. Receptors originate from a human donor who donated a stem cell graft to a child with acute lymphoblastic leukemia. The CDR3 runs from the conserved cysteine through the conserved F or W. Each record gives: clone size, D gene, J gene, V gene, CDR3 DNA, CDR3 protein. A D gene is named only where the DNA matches it firmly. Clone size appears in some rows only: once, few, many, or a class for an expanded clone.

clone_size: few
d_call: NA
j_call: TRBJ2-2
v_call: TRBV24-1
cdr3_nt: TGTGCCACCAGTGATTTATCCGGGACGCTTACCGGGGAGCTGTTTTTT
cdr3_aa: CATSDLSGTLTGELFF

clone_size: many
d_call: NA
j_call: TRBJ2-1
v_call: TRBV10-3
cdr3_nt: TGTGCCATCGGTAGGAACAATGAGCAGTTCTTC
cdr3_aa: CAIGRNNEQFF

clone_size: many
d_call: NA
j_call: TRBJ2-2
v_call: TRBV5-1
cdr3_nt: TGCGCCAGCAGCTCGACTTTGGGAAACACCGGGGAGCTGTTTTTT
cdr3_aa: CASSSTLGNTGELFF

clone_size: many
d_call: NA
j_call: TRBJ2-5
v_call: TRBV12-3/TRBV12-4
cdr3_nt: TGTGCCAGCAGGGCCTTGGGGGGGGCAACCGCCCAAGAGACCCAGTACTTC
cdr3_aa: CASRALGGATAQETQYF

clone_size: few
d_call: NA
j_call: TRBJ1-1
v_call: TRBV20-1
cdr3_nt: TGCAGTGCTAGACCTCCGGGACTGGCGGAGGGGACTGAAGCTTTCTTT
cdr3_aa: CSARPPGLAEGTEAFF

clone_size: many
d_call: NA
j_call: TRBJ2-3
v_call: TRBV15
cdr3_nt: TGTGCCACCAGCAGAGATGATCACCCCGCTAGCACAGATACGCAGTATTTT
cdr3_aa: CATSRDDHPASTDTQYF

clone_size: NA
d_call: TRBD1
j_call: TRBJ2-7
v_call: TRBV7-2
cdr3_nt: TGTGCCAGCAGCCAACTTCGGGACAGCTCCTACGAGCAGCACTTC
cdr3_aa: CASSQLRDSSYEQHF

clone_size: many
d_call: NA
j_call: TRBJ2-5
v_call: TRBV7-9
cdr3_nt: TGTGCCAGCAGCTCACAGGGTTTGAGAGAGACCCAGTACTTC
cdr3_aa: CASSSQGLRETQYF

clone_size: many
d_call: NA
j_call: TRBJ2-2
v_call: TRBV20-1
cdr3_nt: TGCAGTGCTAGGATCAGCGGGGAGCTGTTTTTT
cdr3_aa: CSARISGELFF

clone_size: few
d_call: NA
j_call: TRBJ2-1
v_call: TRBV19
cdr3_nt: TGTGCCAGTAGGAAAGCCGGGCCGTCGGGAAGTAATTCGTACAATGAGCAGTTCTTC
cdr3_aa: CASRKAGPSGSNSYNEQFF

clone_size: NA
d_call: TRBD2
j_call: TRBJ2-1
v_call: TRBV7-9
cdr3_nt: TGTGCCAGCAGCCCCGGGACTAGCGGGAGGGATGGAGAGTTCTTC
cdr3_aa: CASSPGTSGRDGEFF

clone_size: many
d_call: TRBD1
j_call: TRBJ2-5
v_call: TRBV6-5
cdr3_nt: TGTGCCAGCAGTCGGGACAGGGCTGTCCAGTACTTC
cdr3_aa: CASSRDRAVQYF

clone_size: NA
d_call: NA
j_call: TRBJ2-6
v_call: TRBV5-5
cdr3_nt: TGTGCCAGCAGCGCGGCAGGCGCGCGCGGGGCCAACGTCCTGACTTTC
cdr3_aa: CASSAAGARGANVLTF

clone_size: many
d_call: TRBD2
j_call: TRBJ2-1
v_call: TRBV6-5
cdr3_nt: TGTGCCAGCAATAGGGGAACTAGCGGGAGCGTGGCCTACAATGAGCAGTTCTTC
cdr3_aa: CASNRGTSGSVAYNEQFF

clone_size: many
d_call: NA
j_call: TRBJ1-2
v_call: TRBV20-1
cdr3_nt: TGCAGTGCTAGAGCACAGGGCCACTATGGCTACACCTTC
cdr3_aa: CSARAQGHYGYTF

clone_size: many
d_call: NA
j_call: TRBJ1-4
v_call: TRBV10-3
cdr3_nt: TGTGCCACCGCAGGGTCGACTAATGAAAAACTGTTTTTT
cdr3_aa: CATAGSTNEKLFF

clone_size: many
d_call: NA
j_call: TRBJ2-7
v_call: TRBV5-6
cdr3_nt: TGTGCCAGCAGTTTTGCCCTCGGACGGTTAACAACCTACGAGCAGTACTTC
cdr3_aa: CASSFALGRLTTYEQYF

clone_size: many
d_call: TRBD1
j_call: TRBJ1-1
v_call: TRBV5-1
cdr3_nt: TGCGCCAGCAGCCTGGAAACCGGGACAGGTTCTGAAGCTTTCTTT
cdr3_aa: CASSLETGTGSEAFF

clone_size: many
d_call: NA
j_call: TRBJ1-6
v_call: TRBV20-1
cdr3_nt: TGCAGTGCTAATCTCTATCGGGGTTCACCCCTCCACTTT
cdr3_aa: CSANLYRGSPLHF

clone_size: many
d_call: NA
j_call: TRBJ2-2
v_call: TRBV3-1
cdr3_nt: TGTGCCAGCAGTAGACAGAGAGGAAACCCCGGGGAGCTGTTTTTT
cdr3_aa: CASSRQRGNPGELFF

clone_size: many
d_call: TRBD1
j_call: TRBJ1-1
v_call: TRBV12-3/TRBV12-4
cdr3_nt: TGTGCCAGCAGGAAGGGACAGCCCCCACTTGAAGCTTTCTTT
cdr3_aa: CASRKGQPPLEAFF

clone_size: many
d_call: NA
j_call: TRBJ2-1
v_call: TRBV6-1
cdr3_nt: TGTGCCAGCAGTGAAGGACCGCACAATGAGCAGTTCTTC
cdr3_aa: CASSEGPHNEQFF

clone_size: many
d_call: NA
j_call: TRBJ2-1
v_call: TRBV20-1
cdr3_nt: TGCAGTGCTAGAGGGCAAAGGGAGCAGTTCTTC
cdr3_aa: CSARGQREQFF

clone_size: many
d_call: TRBD2
j_call: TRBJ2-3
v_call: TRBV20-1
cdr3_nt: TGCAGTGCTAGTCCCTTAGCGGGGGCCTCCCCAGATACGCAGTATTTT
cdr3_aa: CSASPLAGASPDTQYF

clone_size: many
d_call: NA
j_call: TRBJ1-5
v_call: TRBV5-1
cdr3_nt: TGCGCCAGCAGCTTGGGGGGAGGGGGACAGCCCCAGCATTTT
cdr3_aa: CASSLGGGGQPQHF

clone_size: many
d_call: TRBD2
j_call: TRBJ2-1
v_call: TRBV2
cdr3_nt: TGTGCCAGCAGAGCGGGAACGGGCAATGAGCAGTTCTTC
cdr3_aa: CASRAGTGNEQFF

clone_size: many
d_call: NA
j_call: TRBJ1-1
v_call: TRBV5-1
cdr3_nt: TGCGCCAGCAGTAAGGTAGGGTCCACTGAAGCTTTCTTT
cdr3_aa: CASSKVGSTEAFF

clone_size: many
d_call: NA
j_call: TRBJ1-1
v_call: TRBV29-1
cdr3_nt: TGCAGCTCGAGGGACACGAACACTGAAGCTTTCTTT
cdr3_aa: CSSRDTNTEAFF

clone_size: NA
d_call: TRBD1
j_call: TRBJ2-3
v_call: TRBV12-3/TRBV12-4
cdr3_nt: TGTGCCAGCAGTTTAAGGGGGCTAGACACAGATACGCAGTATTTT
cdr3_aa: CASSLRGLDTDTQYF

clone_size: many
d_call: TRBD2
j_call: TRBJ2-6
v_call: TRBV10-3
cdr3_nt: TGTGCCATCAGTGAACGACTAGCGGGAGGGCCTGGGGCTGGGGCCAACGTCCTGACTTTC
cdr3_aa: CAISERLAGGPGAGANVLTF

clone_size: many
d_call: NA
j_call: TRBJ1-1
v_call: TRBV6-1
cdr3_nt: TGTGCCAGCAGTCGACAGCGTTCCTGGTCAGCTTTCTTT
cdr3_aa: CASSRQRSWSAFF

clone_size: many
d_call: TRBD1
j_call: TRBJ2-5
v_call: TRBV5-1
cdr3_nt: TGCGCCAGCAGCCGGCACAGGGGACCTGAAGAGACCCAGTACTTC
cdr3_aa: CASSRHRGPEETQYF

clone_size: many
d_call: NA
j_call: TRBJ2-4
v_call: TRBV29-1
cdr3_nt: TGCAGCGTTGAACCCGGGCTGGGGAACATTCAGTACTTC
cdr3_aa: CSVEPGLGNIQYF

clone_size: few
d_call: TRBD1
j_call: TRBJ1-2
v_call: TRBV5-6
cdr3_nt: TGTGCCAGCGGCCCCGGGACAGACTATGGCTACACCTTC
cdr3_aa: CASGPGTDYGYTF

clone_size: NA
d_call: NA
j_call: TRBJ1-2
v_call: TRBV19
cdr3_nt: TGTGCCAGTAGGGCAAGTAGGGGGGAGTACGGCTACACCTTC
cdr3_aa: CASRASRGEYGYTF

clone_size: many
d_call: TRBD2
j_call: TRBJ2-2
v_call: TRBV7-3
cdr3_nt: TGTGCCAGCAGCTTAAGTTTGAGCGGGAACGGGGAGCTGTTTTTT
cdr3_aa: CASSLSLSGNGELFF

clone_size: few
d_call: NA
j_call: TRBJ2-1
v_call: TRBV27
cdr3_nt: TGTGCCAGCAGTCCCGACAGTCTCAATGAGCAGTTCTTC
cdr3_aa: CASSPDSLNEQFF

clone_size: many
d_call: NA
j_call: TRBJ2-3
v_call: TRBV29-1
cdr3_nt: TGCAGCGCCGACAGTGGAGTGACAGATACGCAGTATTTT
cdr3_aa: CSADSGVTDTQYF

clone_size: many
d_call: TRBD1
j_call: TRBJ2-3
v_call: TRBV5-1
cdr3_nt: TGCGCCAGCAAGACAGGGTTTGGGAGCACAGATACGCAGTATTTT
cdr3_aa: CASKTGFGSTDTQYF

clone_size: many
d_call: NA
j_call: TRBJ1-5
v_call: TRBV12-3/TRBV12-4
cdr3_nt: TGTGCCAGCAGTTTAAGCGTTGGAAATCAGCCCCAGCATTTT
cdr3_aa: CASSLSVGNQPQHF

clone_size: NA
d_call: TRBD1
j_call: TRBJ2-7
v_call: TRBV15
cdr3_nt: TGTGCCACCAGCATCGAGGGACAGGGGACCGAGCAGTACTTC
cdr3_aa: CATSIEGQGTEQYF

clone_size: many
d_call: TRBD2
j_call: TRBJ2-7
v_call: TRBV25-1
cdr3_nt: TGTGCCAGCAGTGAATTCAGCGGGAGTATCTACGAGCAGTACTTC
cdr3_aa: CASSEFSGSIYEQYF

clone_size: many
d_call: NA
j_call: TRBJ1-4
v_call: TRBV7-9
cdr3_nt: TGTGCCAGCAGCTTAATCAGACCGACATTGGTAAATGAAAAACTGTTTTTT
cdr3_aa: CASSLIRPTLVNEKLFF

clone_size: NA
d_call: NA
j_call: TRBJ2-7
v_call: TRBV28
cdr3_nt: TGTGCCAGCAGTCCCCGGGGGGAGCAGTACTTC
cdr3_aa: CASSPRGEQYF

clone_size: many
d_call: NA
j_call: TRBJ1-2
v_call: TRBV6-1
cdr3_nt: TGTGCCAGCAGTGAAATGGCCTTCTATGGCTACACCTTC
cdr3_aa: CASSEMAFYGYTF

clone_size: many
d_call: NA
j_call: TRBJ1-5
v_call: TRBV20-1
cdr3_nt: TGCAGTGCTGGGTGGGGCAATCAGCCCCAGCATTTT
cdr3_aa: CSAGWGNQPQHF

clone_size: many
d_call: TRBD1
j_call: TRBJ2-7
v_call: TRBV25-1
cdr3_nt: TGTGCCAGCAGTTCTACTACAGGGGTACTATACGAGCAGTACTTC
cdr3_aa: CASSSTTGVLYEQYF

clone_size: many
d_call: NA
j_call: TRBJ1-4
v_call: TRBV12-3/TRBV12-4
cdr3_nt: TGTGCCAGCAGTTTTCTTGGGTACAATGAAAAACTGTTTTTT
cdr3_aa: CASSFLGYNEKLFF

clone_size: many
d_call: TRBD1
j_call: TRBJ2-2
v_call: TRBV20-1
cdr3_nt: TGCAGTGCTAGAGATAGAGACAGGGGGGGCACCGGGGAGCTGTTTTTT
cdr3_aa: CSARDRDRGGTGELFF

clone_size: many
d_call: NA
j_call: TRBJ2-7
v_call: TRBV5-1
cdr3_nt: TGCGCCAGCAGGAACACGGCGGGACACGAGCAGTACTTC
cdr3_aa: CASRNTAGHEQYF

clone_size: NA
d_call: NA
j_call: TRBJ2-7
v_call: TRBV7-2
cdr3_nt: TGTGCCAGCAGACTCCGGACCGATTCCTACGAGCAGTACTTC
cdr3_aa: CASRLRTDSYEQYF

clone_size: many
d_call: NA
j_call: TRBJ2-3
v_call: TRBV5-1
cdr3_nt: TGCGCCAGCAGCTTGACTACAGGTGCCGATACGCAGTATTTT
cdr3_aa: CASSLTTGADTQYF

clone_size: many
d_call: NA
j_call: TRBJ2-2
v_call: TRBV14
cdr3_nt: TGTGCCAGCAGCCAAGGGATAGCGCCCGTAGCCGGGGAGCTGTTTTTT
cdr3_aa: CASSQGIAPVAGELFF

clone_size: many
d_call: NA
j_call: TRBJ2-7
v_call: TRBV7-9
cdr3_nt: TGTGCCAGCAGTCCCCCCGCCTACGAGCAGTACTTC
cdr3_aa: CASSPPAYEQYF

clone_size: many
d_call: NA
j_call: TRBJ1-4
v_call: TRBV5-1
cdr3_nt: TGCGCCAGCAGCCCGGACAACGATGAAAAACTGTTTTTT
cdr3_aa: CASSPDNDEKLFF

clone_size: NA
d_call: NA
j_call: TRBJ1-5
v_call: TRBV6-2/TRBV6-3
cdr3_nt: TGTGCCAGCAGTTACGGACCGAGAAGGAATCAGCCCCAGCATTTT
cdr3_aa: CASSYGPRRNQPQHF

clone_size: few
d_call: TRBD2
j_call: TRBJ2-1
v_call: TRBV7-3
cdr3_nt: TGTGCCAGCAGCACGGGACTAGCAAGTTACAATGAGCAGTTCTTC
cdr3_aa: CASSTGLASYNEQFF

clone_size: many
d_call: NA
j_call: TRBJ2-1
v_call: TRBV28
cdr3_nt: TGTGCCAGCAGAGACCGATTTCGGACCCACAATGAGCAGTTCTTC
cdr3_aa: CASRDRFRTHNEQFF